The present entry profiles one TCR beta chain with its context. Assay: immunoSEQ multiplex PCR; the TCRdb copy retains only in-frame clones and omits some. The table includes roughly 50,000 clones, about 93% detected once. This sample was included in a study of technical replicates of blood from a few donors. The junction had 6 bases not matched to a gene; V was cut back by 0 bases and J by 4 bases. The CDR3 has 16 residues. CDR1 is SGHDT and CDR2 is YYEEEE in the germline V gene. This chain joins TRBV5-6 and TRBJ2-1; 8 nucleotides match TRBD1. The sample was PBMCs. This TCR derives from a human donor in good health. Some clones in this sample may be carry-over from other donors' samples. The CDR3 reads CASSLDAGTGYNEQFF. CDR3 nucleotides: TGTGCCAGCAGCTTGGATGCCGGGACAGGATACAATGAGCAGTTCTTC.